This section outlines one T cell receptor beta chain sequence together with its context. CDR3 length: 15 amino acids. J lost 0 bases, V lost 5 bases, and 2 bases had no gene match. Germline lookup yields CDR1 SEHNR and CDR2 FQNEAQ (reference sequence). The data belong to a study of cytomegalovirus exposure and HLA in healthy donors. The study ran its PCR with 60 Vbeta and 13 Jbeta primers. The method was immunoSEQ multiplex PCR; TCRdb's version includes in-frame clones alone and lacks a portion of them. Here the sample spans over 90,000 clones, about 74% being singletons. The receptor was derived from a woman in her forties or fifties in good health and CMV-seropositive. The sequencing input was PBMCs. The chain combines TRBV7-9 with TRBJ2-1; 9 bases map to TRBD1. The CDR3 loop reads CASSATGGSYNEQFF. For the CDR3, the DNA is TGTGCCAGCAGCGCGACAGGGGGCTCCTACAATGAGCAGTTCTTC.